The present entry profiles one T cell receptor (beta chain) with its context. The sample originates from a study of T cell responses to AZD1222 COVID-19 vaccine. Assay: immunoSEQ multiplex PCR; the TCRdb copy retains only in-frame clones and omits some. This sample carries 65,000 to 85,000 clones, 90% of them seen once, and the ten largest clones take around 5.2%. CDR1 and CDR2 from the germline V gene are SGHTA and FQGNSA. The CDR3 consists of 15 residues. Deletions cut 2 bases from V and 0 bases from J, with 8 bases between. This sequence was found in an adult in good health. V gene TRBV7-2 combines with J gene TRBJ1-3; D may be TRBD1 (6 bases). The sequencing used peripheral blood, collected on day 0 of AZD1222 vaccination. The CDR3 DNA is TGTGCCAGCAGCTTACCAGGGGCCTCTGGAAACACCATATATTTT. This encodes CASSLPGASGNTIYF.